These 19 T cell receptor beta chains came from one sample sequenced in a study of beta chain features in type 1 diabetes. Whole-study findings and limits: Moderately but significantly shorter TCRB CDR3s were found in Type 1 diabetes patients in all four CD4+ subsets.

These receptors are not linked to any known antigen. The study reverse transcribed the entire isolated RNA, so it sequenced expressed TCRB transcripts. The protocol was immunoSEQ multiplex PCR, while the TCRdb copy is restricted to in-frame clones and leaves out a portion. This sample yields about 390,000 clones, of which 9.6% are seen a single time; around 0.66% belongs to the top ten. The sequenced sample was central memory CD4+ T cells from blood. The receptors shown here come from a man in his thirties or forties with type 1 diabetes.

This clone was detected a few times. J is TRBJ2-5 and V is TRBV18; D remains ambiguous. The CDR3 has 15 residues. CDR1 and CDR2 from the germline V gene are KGHSH and LQKENI. Trimming left V 3 bases short and J 5 bases short, with 16 bases between. The CDR3 bases are TGTGCCAGCTCACCCTCCTACTCGGTGGACGAGACCCAGTACTTC. It encodes CASSPSYSVDETQYF.

The genes are TRBV4-3 and TRBJ2-5; no reliable D call. The CDR3 runs to 16 residues. From germline, CDR1 is LGHNA and CDR2 YSLEER. Trimming left V 0 bases short and J 3 bases short, with 14 bases between. The CDR3 region is CASSQEILPSEETQYF. For the CDR3, the DNA is TGCGCCAGCAGCCAAGAAATACTTCCGAGTGAAGAGACCCAGTACTTC.

A few counts support this clone. This chain connects TRBV9 to TRBJ2-5, with D hard to call. The CDR3 extends over 13 amino acids. CDR1 is SGDLS, CDR2 YYNGEE, per germline. V lost 0 bases to trimming and J lost 5 bases, with 8 bases between them. This CDR3 reads CASSVEGWETQYF. The CDR3 coding sequence is TGTGCCAGCAGCGTAGAGGGATGGGAGACCCAGTACTTC.

The chain uses TRBV6-1 and TRBJ2-3; D may be TRBD1 (6 bases). Trimming pared 6 bases from V and 5 bases from J, leaving 12 bases between. Germline assignment: CDR1 MNHNS and CDR2 SASEGT. The CDR3 consists of 13 residues. The CDR3 DNA follows: TGTGCCAGCAGCCCCTGGACAGAAGATACGCAGTATTTT. Protein product: CASSPWTEDTQYF.

This clone was observed a handful of times. Given a far larger clone just one base away, this is likely a sequencing read error. This rearrangement joins TRBV7-9 to TRBJ1-5; D is uncertain. This CDR3 has 12 amino acids. CDR1 is SEHNR and CDR2 is FQNEAQ in the germline V gene (reference sequence). V lost 8 bases to trimming and J lost 5 bases, with 10 bases between them. CDR3 sequence (DNA): TGTGCCAGCTGCTGGGGTTATCAGCCCCAGCATTTT. The encoded protein is CASCWGYQPQHF. The whole variable domain, remainder taken from reference TRBV7-9 and TRBJ1-5, is DTGVSQNPRHKITKRGQNVTFRCDPISEHNRLYWYRQTLGQGPEFLTYFQNEAQLEKSRLLSDRFSAERPKGSFSTLEIQRTEQGDSAMYLCASCWGYQPQHFGDGTRLSIL.

About this clone: Other DNA variants within this sample encode the same CDR3. Here the CDR3 DNA reads TGTGCCAGCAGCTTAGGGACAGGGGTACGCGAGCAGTACTTC. It translates to CASSLGTGVREQYF. This sequence joins TRBV7-9 and TRBJ2-7; 9 nucleotides line up with TRBD1. CDR3 length: 14 residues. Germline values: CDR1 SEHNR, CDR2 FQNEAQ (reference sequence). Unmatched junction bases numbered 4, after V lost 1 base and J lost 6 bases.

In this sample, this clone turned up a few times. The V gene is TRBV29-1, the J gene TRBJ2-1, with 15 positions matching TRBD2. Germline assignment: CDR1 SQVTM and CDR2 ANQGSEA. The V gene end was trimmed by 5 bases and the J gene end by 10 bases; junction bases not matched to a gene: 12. CDR3 length equals 16 residues. The CDR3 reads CSVSGTSGRSSNEQFF. CDR3 DNA: TGCAGCGTTTCCGGGACTAGCGGGAGGTCGTCAAACGAGCAGTTCTTC.

Here the CDR3 DNA reads TGTGCCAGCAGCTTAGATACCGGGGCCAACGTCCTGACTTTC. Its translation is CASSLDTGANVLTF. The chain joins TRBV11-2 to TRBJ2-6; D not certain. Germline assignment: CDR1 SGHAT and CDR2 FQNNGV. V lost 0 bases and J 4 bases, leaving 4 bases between the germline ends. The CDR3 consists of 14 residues.

This clone was seen many times. This chain uses TRBV21-1 with TRBJ2-3; the DNA was not used to check the table's D call, TRBD2. TRBV21-1 is a pseudogene segment. CDR3 length: 16 amino acids. CDR3 DNA sequence: TGTGCCAGCAGCAAAGTTGGGAGCGGCGGCACAGATACGCAGTATTTT. Its protein product is CASSKVGSGGTDTQYF.

This clone showed up many times. The CDR3 is CASSEWGGRGETQYF. The DNA for the CDR3 is TGTGCCAGCAGTGAATGGGGGGGTAGGGGAGAGACCCAGTACTTC. The chain couples TRBV25-1 to TRBJ2-5; 7 nucleotides match TRBD2. Germline lookup yields CDR1 MGHDK and CDR2 SYGVNS. CDR3 length equals 15 residues. V shed 1 base and J 4 bases; nucleotides not matched to a gene: 6.

This clone came up a few times. The chain is built from TRBV4-1 and TRBJ2-3, with TRBD2 matching 10 bases. This CDR3 comprises 17 residues. V lost 3 bases, J lost 6 bases, and 12 bases stayed unmatched. Germline values: CDR1 MGHRA, CDR2 YSYEKL. Here the CDR3 DNA reads TGCGCCAGCAGCCAGGGCGCCCTAGCGGGAGTTACGGATACGCAGTATTTT. Its translation is CASSQGALAGVTDTQYF.

This clone was counted many times. V is TRBV6-6 and J is TRBJ1-1, with TRBD1 matching over 8 bases. J gave up 7 bases and V 6 bases, and 16 bases lay outside the gene matches. This CDR3 spans 16 amino acids. CDR1 and CDR2 (germline): MNHNY, SVGAGI (reference sequence). The DNA for the CDR3 is TGTGCCAGCAGCGACGCCCGACAGGGGAAGGGGGGTGAAGCTTTCTTT. It is translated as CASSDARQGKGGEAFF.

This clone was recorded at least ten times. The rearrangement links TRBV28 to TRBJ1-5; D is uncertain. The length of the CDR3 is 17 residues. V lost 3 bases and J lost 0, with 15 bases in between. Per germline, CDR1 MDHEN and CDR2 SYDVKM. The CDR3 protein is CASSFLSEGYSNQPQHF. Written as DNA, the CDR3 is TGTGCCAGCAGTTTCCTGTCCGAGGGCTATAGCAATCAGCCCCAGCATTTT.

This clone has a handful of counts. CDR3 sequence reads: CASSLGQGSTDTQYF. CDR3 DNA: TGTGCCAGCAGTCTCGGACAGGGGAGCACAGATACGCAGTATTTT. The chain combines TRBV11-3 with TRBJ2-3, with 9 positions matching TRBD1. This CDR3 spans 15 amino acids. Losses at the gene ends were 6 bases for V and 0 bases for J; bases not matched to a gene: 4. CDR1 is SGHNT, CDR2 YENEEA, per germline.

This clone was seen ten or more times. The V call is TRBV14, the J call TRBJ1-2; a possible D gene is TRBD1 (5 bases). The V end was cut by 4 bases, the J end by 2 bases, with 14 bases between. Germline CDR1 reads SGHDN; CDR2 reads FVKESK. The CDR3 sequence is 15 residues long. The CDR3 bases are TGTGCCAGCAGCCTCTTAGGGGCAGGAAACTATGGCTACACCTTC. Translated: CASSLLGAGNYGYTF. The variable domain in full, with the rest retrieved from reference TRBV14 and TRBJ1-2, is EAGVTQFPSHSVIEKGQTVTLRCDPISGHDNLYWYRRVMGKEIKFLLHFVKESKQDESGMPNNRFLAERTGGTYSTLKVQPAELEDSGVYFCASSLLGAGNYGYTFGSGTRLTVV.

The genes are TRBV7-9 and TRBJ2-2; D is possibly TRBD2 (5 bases). Trimming took 5 bases from V and 6 from J, leaving 13 bases between them. The CDR3 spans 14 residues. Germline-derived CDR1 and CDR2 are SEHNR and FQNEAQ (reference sequence). CDR3 DNA: TGTGCCAGCAGCCTGTCTAGCTTATCCGGGGAGCTGTTTTTT. Translation gives CASSLSSLSGELFF. The full variable domain, in which reference TRBV7-9 and TRBJ2-2 provide the parts outside the CDR3, is DTGVSQNPRHKITKRGQNVTFRCDPISEHNRLYWYRQTLGQGPEFLTYFQNEAQLEKSRLLSDRFSAERPKGSFSTLEIQRTEQGDSAMYLCASSLSSLSGELFFGEGSRLTVL.

As concerns this clone: The sample has other DNA sequences that encode this CDR3 too. The J gene is TRBJ2-7, the V gene TRBV2; D unclear. The CDR3 length is 11 residues. Germline V gene lookup returns CDR1 SNHLY and CDR2 FYNNEI. Trimming removed 6 bases at V and 3 bases at J, with 6 bases between. The CDR3 spells CASRASYEQYF. The CDR3 DNA is TGTGCCAGCAGGGCTAGCTACGAGCAGTACTTC.

In this sample, this clone turned up many times. Other DNA sequences in this sample translate to the same CDR3. The rearrangement links TRBV7-2 to TRBJ2-7; 10 positions match TRBD2. Germline lookup yields CDR1 SGHTA and CDR2 FQGNSA. Unmatched junction bases numbered 1, after V lost 5 bases and J lost 3 bases. CDR3 length: 13 amino acids. The DNA of the CDR3 is TGTGCCAGCAGCCGGACTAGCGGCTACGAGCAGTACTTC. Its protein is CASSRTSGYEQYF.

This clone was seen more than once but under ten times. This rearrangement joins TRBV10-1 to TRBJ1-1; D not resolved. The CDR3 has 14 amino acids. Trimming removed 7 bases at V and 4 bases at J, with 16 bases between. Germline V CDR1 and CDR2: WNHNN, SYGVQD (reference sequence). CDR3 in amino acids: CASTKTSRGTEAFF. CDR3 bases: TGCGCCAGCACCAAGACTTCAAGAGGCACTGAAGCTTTCTTT.